Below are 5 T cell receptor beta chains sequenced from a single sample in a study of T cells in Graves' hyperthyroidism and ophthalmopathy. The TCR beta CDR3 regions underwent amplification using RNA transcripts as the source. Carried out on the TCR CDR3, a first-round RT-PCR used the HTBI primer set. TCRdb fed the multiplex PCR reads into MiXCR, producing one record per CDR3 protein. The table shows more than 550,000 distinct CDR3 sequences, with roughly a sixth occurring only once. Specimen: blood. These receptors were collected from a man aged 45-65 years with Graves' hyperthyroidism.

The table lists this clonotype with many counts. The chain couples TRBV30 to TRBJ1-2; no clear D gene. Trimming took 2 bases from V and 8 from J, leaving 12 bases between them. CDR3 size: 12 residues. Germline V CDR1 and CDR2: GTSNPN, SVGIG (reference sequence). The CDR3 here is CAWSSGIEGYTF. CDR3 sequence (DNA): TGTGCCTGGAGTTCGGGGATCGAGGGCTACACCTTC. The full variable domain, with the rest looked up from reference TRBV30 and TRBJ1-2, is SQTIHQWPATLVQPVGSPLSLECTVEGTSNPNLYWYRQAAGRGLQLLFYSVGIGQISSEVPQNLSASRPQDRQFILSSKKLLLSDSGFYLCAWSSGIEGYTFGSGTRLTVV.

As for this clonotype: A much larger clone sits a single nucleotide away, making a read error possible. This chain joins TRBV20-1 and TRBJ2-1, with D tentatively TRBD1 (5 bases). The germline gives CDR1 DFQATT, CDR2 SNEGSKA (reference sequence). The CDR3 has 12 amino acids. The CDR3 spells CSVPRLGDEQLF. DNA for the CDR3: TGCAGTGTACCGCGATTAGGGGATGAGCAGCTCTTC.

The chain combines TRBV20-1 with TRBJ2-7; possible D gene TRBD1, 5 bases. This CDR3 is 13 amino acids long. Per germline, CDR1 DFQATT and CDR2 SNEGSKA (reference sequence). The germline V and J ends were trimmed by 3 bases and 6 bases, with 15 bases remaining between them. The CDR3 nucleotides read TGCAGTGCTAGTCTTCAGGGCGGATCCGAGCAGTACTTC. Translation gives CSASLQGGSEQYF.

This clonotype was counted only a few times. V and J are TRBV19 and TRBJ2-1; 13 bases map to TRBD2. The length of the CDR3 is 18 residues. Trimming at V came to 5 bases and at J to 0 bases, leaving 7 bases not matched to a gene. Germline lookup yields CDR1 LNHDA and CDR2 SQIVND (reference sequence). In nucleotides, the CDR3 is TGTGCCAGTAGTTGGACTAGCGGGAGTCGGATCTCCTACAATGAGCAGTTCTTC. Translation gives CASSWTSGSRISYNEQFF.

The V gene is TRBV20-1, the J gene TRBJ2-4; 10 positions agree with TRBD1. Germline-derived CDR1 and CDR2 are DFQATT and SNEGSKA (reference sequence). This CDR3 contains 15 residues. The J segment lost 8 bases and the V segment lost 1 base, leaving 8 bases of the junction unmatched. The CDR3 spells CSARGISGTGDIQYF. In nucleotides, the CDR3 is TGCAGTGCTAGAGGTATCTCCGGGACAGGGGACATTCAGTACTTC.